This T cell receptor (beta chain) was found in a study of cytotoxic CD8 clonotypes in ibrutinib-treated CLL. For the study at large: Responses comprised approximately 25 partial and 2 complete; at median about 68 months, about 15 remained remitted and some twelve progressed. Notes on the study in general: While tracking circulating CD8+ T-cell counts, baseline clonality exceeded that of age-matched healthy donors. Whereas clonality rose at ibrutinib response, it declined toward baseline at progression.

Worth noting for this clone: Its antigen is not identified.

CDR3 length: 17 amino acids. Per germline, CDR1 WNHNN and CDR2 SYGVQD (reference sequence). Trimming took 3 bases from V and 0 from J, leaving 12 bases between them. The protocol was immunoSEQ multiplex PCR, while the TCRdb copy is restricted to in-frame clones and leaves out a portion. The table records over 250,000 clones, roughly 76% of them present only once. The sample in question was PBMCs, obtained at disease progression, from a patient treated with ibrutinib. This receptor was identified in a human donor with chronic lymphocytic leukemia. V is TRBV10-1 and J is TRBJ1-6; D gene unclear. The CDR3 sequence is CASSESTLNSYNSPLHF. The DNA for the CDR3 is TGCGCCAGCAGTGAATCGACTCTAAACTCCTATAATTCACCCCTCCACTTT.